The 22 T cell receptor beta chains reported below all come from one sample, sequenced in a study of OX40 agonist ivuxolimab in advanced cancers. Generated by immunoSEQ multiplex PCR, the TCRdb table keeps only in-frame clones and is missing some. The sample has 53,000 or so clones, more than 70% seen once. The sequences come from CD4+ or CD8+ T cells sorted from blood, collected in a trial of the OX40 agonist ivuxolimab. Receptors were obtained from an adult with an advanced solid tumor such as melanoma, head and neck, liver or kidney cancer.

The CDR3, as DNA: TGTGCCAGCAGTGGGGTGGGTCCGAATCAGCCCCAGCATTTT. It is translated as CASSGVGPNQPQHF. The chain recombines TRBV6-1 with TRBJ1-5; D ambiguous. Germline CDR1 is MNHNS and CDR2 is SASEGT. This CDR3 is built from 14 residues. The V gene lost 4 bases and the J gene lost 4 bases, with 11 bases spanning the gap.

This chain joins TRBV10-3 and TRBJ1-2, with D possibly being TRBD1 (6 bases). Germline V lookup: CDR1 ENHRY, CDR2 SYGVKD. V was cut by 5 bases and J by 8 bases, with 12 bases left in between. CDR3 length: 12 residues. The CDR3 DNA reads TGTGCCATCAGTCGGGGGCGCGGGGGCTACACCTTC. Its translation: CAISRGRGGYTF.

The CDR3 DNA reads as TGTGCCAGCAGGGCAGGATTGGAAAAACTGTTTTTT. Its translation: CASRAGLEKLFF. The chain recombines TRBV2 with TRBJ1-4; D is uncertain. V gave up 6 bases and J gave up 8 bases, with 10 bases separating them. This CDR3 is built from 12 residues. Germline values: CDR1 SNHLY, CDR2 FYNNEI.

This clone was picked up a small number of times. The chain has TRBV29-1 and TRBJ2-3; tentatively, D is TRBD2 (6 bases). The CDR3 is 12 residues long. Trimming took off 7 bases at V and 5 bases at J, with 13 bases between the two ends. CDR1 and CDR2 (germline): SQVTM, ANQGSEA. In DNA, the CDR3 is TGCAGCGCTATTCGGGAGTTAGATACGCAGTATTTT. It encodes CSAIRELDTQYF.

CDR3 region: CASREGAGETQYF. The CDR3, as DNA: TGTGCCAGCAGGGAGGGGGCAGGAGAGACCCAGTACTTC. V and J are TRBV7-5 and TRBJ2-5. TRBV7-5 is assigned pseudogene status. This CDR3 is built from 13 residues.

V and J are TRBV30 and TRBJ2-7, with a possible D match to TRBD2 (7 bases). The ends were cut back, 6 bases at V and 5 bases at J, with 20 bases in the middle. Per germline, CDR1 GTSNPN and CDR2 SVGIG (reference sequence). There are 14 residues in the CDR3. The CDR3 nucleotides read TGTGCCTGTACTTGGGGGCGGGGGTTCGACGAGCAGTACTTC. It yields the protein CACTWGRGFDEQYF.

The rearrangement joins TRBV27 to TRBJ2-5; D remains ambiguous. The J call may be in error: the DNA end matches TRBJ2-7 better. This CDR3 has 10 amino acids. Germline V gene sequence: CDR1 MNHEY, CDR2 SMNVEV (reference sequence). Here the CDR3 DNA reads TGTGCCAGCAGCCCACACGAGCAGTACTTC. This codes for CASSPHEQYF.

The CDR3 DNA sequence: TGTGCCAGCAGTTTAGCCGCGGGTAGGCGTTATGAAAAACTGTTTTTT. Residues: CASSLAAGRRYEKLFF. This chain connects TRBV28 to TRBJ1-4; D remains unclear. Deletions cut 2 bases from V and 6 bases from J, with 16 bases between. The CDR3 length is 16 residues. Germline CDR1 MDHEN, CDR2 SYDVKM.

The chain has TRBV10-2 and TRBJ1-4; 7 bases align to TRBD1. The CDR3 extends over 14 amino acids. V shed 10 bases, J shed 1 base, and the junction held 6 bases outside the gene matches. Germline values: CDR1 WSHSY, CDR2 SAAADI. CDR3 coding DNA: TGCGCCACGGCCCAGGGGGGAACTAATGAAAAACTGTTTTTT. Its protein is CATAQGGTNEKLFF.

V gene TRBV27 combines with J gene TRBJ2-1, with D uncertain. The CDR3 covers 13 residues. V was shortened by 6 bases and J by 7 bases, with 13 bases between the two germline ends. Germline lookup yields CDR1 MNHEY and CDR2 SMNVEV (reference sequence). DNA for the CDR3: TGTGCCAGCAGCCGTTTAAGACGGAATGAGCAGTTCTTC. It encodes CASSRLRRNEQFF.

This chain joins TRBV6-6 and TRBJ2-7; D is tentatively TRBD1 or TRBD2 (5 bases each). The V and J ends lost 6 bases and 6 bases respectively, with 9 bases between them. This CDR3 is built from 11 residues. CDR1 is MNHNY and CDR2 is SVGAGI in the germline V gene (reference sequence). The CDR3 loop reads CASSGTAEQYF. DNA of the CDR3: TGTGCCAGCAGCGGGACCGCCGAGCAGTACTTC.

The V gene is TRBV19, the J gene TRBJ2-2; D might be TRBD2 (6 bases). Deletions cut 5 bases from V and 7 bases from J, with 11 bases between. The germline CDR1 and CDR2 sequences are LNHDA and SQIVND (reference sequence). CDR3 length: 13 amino acids. The CDR3 spells CASSPWRGGELFF. The CDR3 bases are TGTGCCAGTAGTCCCTGGAGGGGCGGGGAGCTGTTTTTT.

The chain recombines TRBV30 with TRBJ2-5; TRBD2 matches at 16 bases. The J call is in doubt because the DNA end fits TRBJ2-7 better. From germline, CDR1 is GTSNPN and CDR2 SVGIG (reference sequence). The CDR3 runs to 18 residues. The CDR3 DNA sequence: TGTGCCTGGAGTGTACCAGGGACTAGCGGGGGGGGAACCTACGAGCAGTACTTC. Protein: CAWSVPGTSGGGTYEQYF.

This clone has a single count. This sequence joins TRBV2 and TRBJ1-2; D gene ambiguous. Trimming left V 3 bases short and J 3 bases short, with 5 bases between. The germline CDR1 and CDR2 sequences are SNHLY and FYNNEI. This CDR3 contains 12 residues. CDR3 protein: CASSDGYYGYTF. CDR3 DNA sequence: TGTGCCAGCAGTGACGGATACTATGGCTACACCTTC. Full variable domain (missing parts from reference TRBV2 and TRBJ1-2): EPEVTQTPSHQVTQMGQEVILRCVPISNHLYFYWYRQILGQKVEFLVSFYNNEISEKSEIFDDQFSVERPDGSNFTLKIRSTKLEDSAMYFCASSDGYYGYTFGSGTRLTVV.

The chain combines TRBV6-1 with TRBJ1-1, with D uncertain. The V gene's germline CDR1 is MNHNS and CDR2 SASEGT. This CDR3 region has 15 residues. V lost 5 bases to trimming and J lost 2 bases, with 15 bases between them. The DNA of the CDR3 is TGTGCCAGCAGTCCCCCGGACTACTCTAACACTGAAGCTTTCTTT. It translates to CASSPPDYSNTEAFF.

V usage is TRBV6-5 and J usage is TRBJ2-3; the D gene could be TRBD1 or TRBD2 (5 bases each). CDR1 is MNHEY, CDR2 SVGAGI, per germline. Between the trimmed V and J ends, which lost 2 bases and 0 bases, there was a span of 9 bases. This CDR3 contains 15 residues. The CDR3: CASSYRDGSTDTQYF. CDR3 in DNA: TGTGCCAGCAGTTACCGGGACGGAAGCACAGATACGCAGTATTTT.

CDR3 DNA sequence: TGCGCCAGCAGCCAACACGGGATTAGCAATCAGCCCCAGCATTTT. It is translated as CASSQHGISNQPQHF. The rearrangement links TRBV4-1 to TRBJ1-5; D is unclear. With 2 bases removed from V and 0 bases from J, the gap between germline ends came to 8 bases. Germline CDR1 MGHRA, CDR2 YSYEKL. This CDR3 comprises 15 residues.

V gene TRBV19 combines with J gene TRBJ2-5; D may match TRBD1 or TRBD2 (5 bases each). The CDR3 has 14 amino acids. Trimming took 2 bases from V and 1 from J, leaving 8 bases between them. Per germline, CDR1 LNHDA and CDR2 SQIVND (reference sequence). The CDR3 region is CASSITGTQETQYF. CDR3 bases: TGTGCCAGTAGTATAACCGGGACCCAAGAGACCCAGTACTTC. The whole variable domain, filled in from reference TRBV19 and TRBJ2-5, reads DGGITQSPKYLFRKEGQNVTLSCEQNLNHDAMYWYRQDPGQGLRLIYYSQIVNDFQKGDIAEGYSVSREKKESFPLTVTSAQKNPTAFYLCASSITGTQETQYFGPGTRLLVL.

The chain recombines TRBV6-5 with TRBJ2-5; perhaps TRBD2 as D (5 bases). The germline V and J ends were trimmed by 0 bases and 1 base, with 6 bases remaining between them. CDR1 is MNHEY and CDR2 is SVGAGI in the germline V gene. The CDR3 length is 14 residues. The CDR3 nucleotides read TGTGCCAGCAGTTACTCCGGGATCCAAGAGACCCAGTACTTC. As protein: CASSYSGIQETQYF.

This sequence joins TRBV18 and TRBJ2-6, with TRBD2 as a possible D gene (5 bases). The V end lost 2 bases, the J end lost 4 bases, and 9 bases lay between the germline ends. The CDR3 spans 15 residues. In germline, CDR1 is KGHSH, CDR2 LQKENI. The DNA for the CDR3 is TGTGCCAGCTCACCAAAGAGCGGAGGGGCCAACGTCCTGACTTTC. It codes for CASSPKSGGANVLTF.

The rearrangement uses TRBV30 and TRBJ1-1; TRBD1 agrees at 7 bases. Germline CDR1 is GTSNPN and CDR2 is SVGIG (reference sequence). CDR3 size: 13 residues. Trimming took 0 bases from V and 4 from J; bases not matched to a gene: 2. The CDR3 sequence: CAWSVHRGTEAFF. The CDR3 nucleotides are TGTGCCTGGAGTGTACACAGGGGCACTGAAGCTTTCTTT.

This rearrangement joins TRBV11-2 to TRBJ2-5; possibly TRBD1 for D (5 bases). CDR1 and CDR2 (germline): SGHAT, FQNNGV. The CDR3 is made up of 13 amino acids. The V gene lost 5 bases and the J gene lost 2 bases, with 9 bases spanning the gap. The CDR3 nucleotides read TGTGCCAGCAGCGCAAAGGGGCAAGAGACCCAGTACTTC. Translation gives CASSAKGQETQYF. The whole variable domain, filled in from reference TRBV11-2 and TRBJ2-5, reads EAGVAQSPRYKIIEKRQSVAFWCNPISGHATLYWYQQILGQGPKLLIQFQNNGVVDDSQLPKDRFSAERLKGVDSTLKIQPAKLEDSAVYLCASSAKGQETQYFGPGTRLLVL.